These 3 T cell receptor beta chains came from one sample sequenced in a study of blood T cell repertoires in COVID-19. Assay used: immunoSEQ multiplex PCR; TCRdb lists only in-frame clones, some missing. The data show 180,000 or so clones, approximately 88% seen once. The sample comprised PBMCs or T cells enriched from blood (not recorded which). The receptors originated from a woman in her sixties or seventies who had recovered from COVID-19.

The V call is TRBV10-3, the J call TRBJ1-5, with D unresolved. The V and J ends lost 11 bases and 3 bases respectively, with 17 bases between them. Germline values: CDR1 ENHRY, CDR2 SYGVKD. The CDR3 runs to 14 residues. The CDR3 loop reads CAHHLNGLNQPQHF. The CDR3, as DNA: TGTGCCCATCACCTGAACGGACTCAATCAGCCCCAGCATTTT.

The chain carries TRBV12-3 or TRBV12-4 and TRBJ2-4, with D possibly TRBD1 on 5 matching bases. This CDR3 spans 13 amino acids. V was shortened by 1 base and J by 6 bases, with 7 bases between the two germline ends. The CDR3 DNA is TGTGCCAGCAGTTTAGAGGGGCCAAACATTCAGTACTTC. Protein sequence: CASSLEGPNIQYF.

V is TRBV12-3 or TRBV12-4 and J is TRBJ1-3, with D unresolved. V lost 2 bases and J lost 5, with 7 bases in between. The CDR3 contains 13 residues. In DNA form, the CDR3 reads TGTGCCAGCAGTTTATTTGGGCGAAACACCATATATTTT. Translating it yields CASSLFGRNTIYF.